This note documents a single T cell receptor beta chain sequence. No cognate antigen has been identified for it. No much larger clonotype is one base removed from it; base qualities were not supplied. This entry comes from a study of T cell responses to AZD1222 COVID-19 vaccine (dated by TCRdb to the early 2020s). The study in broad terms: AZD1222 recipients given second doses at about 4 weeks or at about 12 weeks were pooled, since spike-specific TCR depth and breadth were not found to differ between the two schedules. Enrollment into the trials was organized by age into subgroups of 18-55, 56-69 and 70-plus years, and those subgroups contained about 150, 27 and 61 TCR-sequenced participants, respectively. TCR sequencing was performed for 230 to 250 trial participants, of whom roughly 200 were given two doses of AZD1222 and approximately 26 were given two doses of MenACWY control vaccine. The investigation overall reported the following: Epitopes outside the regions mutated in the B.1.351 and B.1.1.7 variants were reportedly recognized by nearly half of the unique spike-specific TCRs. A significant rise in spike-specific TCR breadth and depth was observed after two AZD1222 doses relative to day 0 and relative to MenACWY recipients. Because no day 14 peak-response samples were available, repertoires were characterized only after the peak T cell response. The vaccine-associated CD4 TCRs covered the entire spike protein, and the dominant responses fell in regions 160-218 and 743-854. Most participants were white British and females outnumbered males, and the authors suggested that clonal diversity may have been underestimated. Conclusions about previously exposed vaccinees are limited because only 5 or 6 AZD1222 recipients were SARS-CoV-2 seropositive at baseline. In the small 56-69-year group, the increase in depth fell short of significance, most likely because of low power.

The germline V gene (reference sequence) yields LGHDT for CDR1 and YNNKEL for CDR2. The CDR3, cysteine through phenylalanine, is 13 amino acids long. CDR3 DNA only is kept here, 39 bases in frame from base 1. A distance of 7 bases separates the germline ends of V and J, which lose 0 bases and 5 bases respectively. The CDR3 regions of human TCRbeta chains were analyzed by immunosequencing. The authors processed their data as follows. TCRs in the repertoires were matched against a reference library of SARS-CoV-2-specific TCRs that had been generated with the MIRA antigen-specificity platform. Breadth was defined as the fraction of unique TCRs that were SARS-CoV-2-associated, and depth was defined as the fraction of total T cells that were SARS-CoV-2-associated. Using the MIRA data, every spike-specific TCR was mapped to the spike region that the TCR reacted to and assigned to either a CD4 or a CD8 class. Log10-transformed breadth and depth values were compared by one-way ANOVA with Sidak's multiple comparisons tests. TCRdb took this table from immuneACCESS and kept in-frame rearrangements with V and J called. Such tables lack part of the clones; where checked against another copy, unresolved V genes explain under half of the gap, and the rest is unexplained. The V and J calls and the clone size are those of that table, but D and trimming were determined from the DNA. The table for this sample lists about 97,000 clones; 80% to 85% of them were counted only once. The top ten clones comprise 17% of the sample.

Sample time point, as interpreted from the label and publication: baseline before first vaccination. Vaccinee samples came from UK trials COV001 and COV002, including a single-blind randomized controlled phase 2/3 trial of AZD1222 (ChAdOx1 nCoV-19) in healthy adults. Trial participant PBMC samples were collected at day 0 and day 28 after the second dose for TCRbeta chain sequencing. The receptor was isolated from an adult in good health. The chain couples TRBV3-1 (or the pseudogene TRBV3-2) to TRBJ1-2; the D gene identity is not certain. The sample in question was peripheral blood, obtained on day 0 of AZD1222 vaccination. The CDR3 is CASSQDSLYGYTF. The nucleotide sequence reads TGTGCCAGCAGCCAAGATTCCCTTTATGGCTACACCTTC.